This paragraph covers one T cell receptor (beta chain) sequence. This clonotype was detected ten times or more. Its antigen specificity is not known. Base qualities are not at hand, and no much larger clone is one base apart. Library method: multiplex PCR. Sequencing was performed on an Illumina HiSeq 4000. TCR beta libraries were built with iRepertoire HTBI primers and Arm-PCR amplification of CDR3 regions. Before sequencing, the PCR products underwent gel purification. The paper's data handling went like this. A total of 62 TRBV and 14 TRBJ segments were identified across samples and were used for gene usage analysis of CDR3 amino acid clonotypes. Filtered high-quality paired reads were merged into contigs using COPE and FqMerger. BLAST was used to align contigs to IMGT TRBV, TRBD and TRBJ reference genes, with CDR3 defined following IMGT. Any clonotype with a frequency above 0.1% was classified as a highly expanded clone. Shannon entropy was used to measure repertoire diversity, and the Gini coefficient was used to measure V-J evenness. A clonotype was considered public if more than one individual shared it. The raw public reads went through TCRdb reprocessing: fastp at Q25, MiXCR clone calling, in-frame beta chains kept. CDR3 protein sequences are deduplicated, and each keeps its most common genes and DNA. In this record, the V and J calls reflect TCRdb's handling and not the investigators' own analysis. For this sample the table gives around 240,000 distinct CDR3 sequences, of which approximately 20% were detected only once. The ten largest clones capture 14% of the sample.

The sample is drawn from a study of regulatory T cells in long-lasting Graves disease (dated by TCRdb to about 2021). Looking at the study overall: In the newly diagnosed Graves' disease group, patients had been taking antithyroid drugs for less than 3 months. TCR sequencing covered some 13 persistent and approximately 20 newly diagnosed Graves' disease patients, around 35 samples in total. This study used TCR sequencing and RNA sequencing of peripheral blood to compare persistent Graves' disease patients against newly diagnosed Graves' disease patients. The study was conducted in China and was registered as a clinical trial.

Study-wide findings and limitations: A larger number of public clonotypes was shared among persistent patients (around 3,000) than among newly diagnosed patients (roughly 1,000). The study examined only peripheral blood because the primary lesion, thyroid tissue, could not be accessed. Persistent Graves' disease patients showed lower TCR Shannon entropy and fewer highly expanded clones than newly diagnosed patients, suggesting clonal expansion. The authors noted that the small sample size was a limitation that may lower accuracy. Sequencing and analysis were restricted to the TCR beta chain.

Per the publication, the time point label means: newly diagnosed GD, antithyroid drugs for less than 3 months. For both TCR sequencing and RNA sequencing, RNA was extracted from PBMCs in TRIzol. The diagnosis of Graves' disease followed American Thyroid Association guidelines. The patients came from an endocrinology department in Xi'an, China. Each patient gave 9 to 10 milliliters of peripheral blood, collected in an EDTA anticoagulant tube. Ficoll Paque Plus density gradient separation was used to isolate PBMCs, and no further T cell sorting was done. An Agilent 2100 Bioanalyzer and agarose gel were used to check RNA quality, and a NanoDrop 2000 was used to measure RNA concentration. These records were also assigned to another study, of T cells in Graves' hyperthyroidism and ophthalmopathy. As that second study puts it: A patient counted as having stable Graves' hyperthyroidism if no progression to ophthalmopathy occurred over 18 months of follow-up. Hyperthyroidism patients were newly diagnosed, with disease duration under 2 months, and aged 18 to 65 years. Patients with uncontrolled infections, other autoimmune diseases, pregnancy or lactation were excluded. Clinical symptoms, serum thyroxine and TRAb, thyroid ultrasound, and orbital computed tomography formed the basis for the diagnoses. The TCR CDR3 was subjected to a first round of RT-PCR using the HTBI primer set and the Qiagen OneStep RT-PCR kit. Most expanded thyroid clonotypes (frequency above 0.001) were also detected in blood, a finding suggesting that blood repertoires may reflect thyroid immune responses. A 13 V-J signature model separated ophthalmopathy from stable hyperthyroidism, with around 91% sensitivity and about 81% specificity in cross-validation and 80%/75% in testing. In validation, progression to ophthalmopathy was predicted by the model with roughly 71% sensitivity and approximately 78% specificity, a median of about 6.4 months before onset. TCR V-J signatures able to tell the groups apart were searched for in a discovery cohort of approximately 95 patients, of whom more than 40 had Graves' ophthalmopathy and about 60 had stable Graves' hyperthyroidism. Prospective prediction of ophthalmopathy was tested in an independent validation cohort consisting of 18 hyperthyroidism patients and around 17 patients who later progressed to ophthalmopathy. For training and testing, the 100 patients in the discovery cohort were randomly divided in a 7:3 ratio. In addition, the study compared T-cell repertoires in thyroid tissue and in blood from several Graves' hyperthyroidism patients. After sampling, hyperthyroidism patients received methimazole starting at 30 mg daily, and ophthalmopathy patients received high-dose intravenous methylprednisolone. A second multiplex PCR round built the libraries, followed by size selection and purification. The libraries were sequenced on an Illumina HiSeq2000 using paired-end 100 bp reads. SOAPnuke was used to process the raw data, throwing out any read that contained adapters or uncalled bases, had a mean Phred below 15, or lacked an exact constant-primer or identifier match. COPE v1.2.5 was used to merge high-quality paired reads, and clonotypes were defined as unique nucleotide sequences. Clonotypes were aligned to IMGT TRBV, TRBD and TRBJ reference segments using MiTCR v1.1. The analysis was restricted to V-J combinations with a frequency above 0.0001, which together covered about 99% of the repertoires. A TCS score was defined as the ratio between F50 (clonal expansion) and ExV (chaos), using BLOSUM62-based TCRdist between CDR3 peptides within each V-J. Welch's t-statistics and random forest reduced around 520 V-J features to 10 to 15, which were used in a naive Bayes classifier (R e1071). No statistical method was used to set the sample size in advance, and investigators knew the group allocation. TCR Vbeta CDR3 sequencing of approximately 140 peripheral blood samples (about 45 ophthalmopathy, about 74 hyperthyroidism and approximately 17 progressor patients) is reported in the paper.

The source of this sequence is a woman between 25 and 40 years old with Graves disease. Donor details come from another sample of the same person, matched by shared clones. The material sequenced was peripheral blood mononuclear cells (PBMCs), taken at new diagnosis, from a patient treated with antithyroid drugs.

The CDR3 in this case is CASSLSLGPLNTEAFF. The sequenced DNA is TGTGCCAGCAGCTTATCGCTCGGACCCTTGAACACTGAAGCTTTCTTT. The sequence links TRBV11-1 to TRBJ1-1, with no confident D gene call. CDR1 is given as SGHAT and CDR2 as FQDESV, both from the germline V gene (reference sequence). The CDR3 runs 16 residues from the cysteine to the phenylalanine. Only the CDR3 DNA stays, 48 bases, in frame from base 1. At the junction V is shortened by 2 bases and J by 0 bases, with 13 bases in between.